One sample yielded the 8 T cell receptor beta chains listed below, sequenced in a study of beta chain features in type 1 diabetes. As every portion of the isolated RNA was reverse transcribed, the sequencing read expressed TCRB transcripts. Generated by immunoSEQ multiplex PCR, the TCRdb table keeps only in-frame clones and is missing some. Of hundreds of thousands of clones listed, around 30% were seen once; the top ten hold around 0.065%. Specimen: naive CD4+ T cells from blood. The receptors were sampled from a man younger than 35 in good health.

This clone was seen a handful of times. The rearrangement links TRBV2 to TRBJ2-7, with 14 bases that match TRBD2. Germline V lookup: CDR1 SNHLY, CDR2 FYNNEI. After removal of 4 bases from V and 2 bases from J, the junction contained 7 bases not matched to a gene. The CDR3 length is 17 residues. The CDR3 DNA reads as TGTGCCAGCAGTGGAGGACTAGCGGGAGGCCGTGCCTACGAGCAGTACTTC. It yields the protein CASSGGLAGGRAYEQYF. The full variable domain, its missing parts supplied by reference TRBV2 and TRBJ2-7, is EPEVTQTPSHQVTQMGQEVILRCVPISNHLYFYWYRQILGQKVEFLVSFYNNEISEKSEIFDDQFSVERPDGSNFTLKIRSTKLEDSAMYFCASSGGLAGGRAYEQYFGPGTRLTVT.

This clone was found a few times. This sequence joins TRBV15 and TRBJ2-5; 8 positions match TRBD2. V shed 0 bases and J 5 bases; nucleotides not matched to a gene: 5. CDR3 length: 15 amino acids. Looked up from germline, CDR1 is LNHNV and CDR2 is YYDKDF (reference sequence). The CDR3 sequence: CATSRDSGDRETQYF. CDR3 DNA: TGTGCCACCAGCAGAGATAGCGGGGACCGGGAGACCCAGTACTTC.

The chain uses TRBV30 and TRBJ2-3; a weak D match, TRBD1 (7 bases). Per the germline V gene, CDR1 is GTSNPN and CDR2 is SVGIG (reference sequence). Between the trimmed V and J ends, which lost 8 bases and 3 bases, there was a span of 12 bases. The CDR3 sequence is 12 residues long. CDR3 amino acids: CAAGQRTDTQYF. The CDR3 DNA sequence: TGTGCCGCGGGACAGCGGACAGATACGCAGTATTTT.

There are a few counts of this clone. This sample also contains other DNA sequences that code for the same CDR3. The CDR3 nucleotides read TGTGCCTGGAGTGTCGGTGAGACCCAGTACTTC. Protein sequence: CAWSVGETQYF. The chain recombines TRBV30 with TRBJ2-5; D gene unclear. CDR1 and CDR2 (germline): GTSNPN, SVGIG (reference sequence). V lost 0 bases and J lost 5, with 4 bases in between. The CDR3 covers 11 residues.

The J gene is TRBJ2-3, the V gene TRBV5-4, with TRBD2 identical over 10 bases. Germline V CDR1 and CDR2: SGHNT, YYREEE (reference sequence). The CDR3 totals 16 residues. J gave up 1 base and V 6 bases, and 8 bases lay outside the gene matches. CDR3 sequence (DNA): TGTGCCAGCACCGGCCGACTAGCGGGTGGCACAGATACGCAGTATTTT. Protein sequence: CASTGRLAGGTDTQYF.

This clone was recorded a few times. CDR3 DNA: TGTGCCAGCAGTGACCCGACAGGGGGCAGCGAGACCCAGTACTTC. Translated, it gives CASSDPTGGSETQYF. The J gene is TRBJ2-5, the V gene TRBV25-1, with 10 positions matching TRBD1. Looked up from germline, CDR1 is MGHDK and CDR2 is SYGVNS. Trimming removed 3 bases from V and 5 bases from J; junction bases left unmatched: 6. The CDR3 totals 15 residues.

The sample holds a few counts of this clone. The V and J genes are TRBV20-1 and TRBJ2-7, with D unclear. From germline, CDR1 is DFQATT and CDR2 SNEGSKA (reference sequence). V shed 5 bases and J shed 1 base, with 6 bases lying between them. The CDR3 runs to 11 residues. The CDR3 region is CSAVGSYEQYF. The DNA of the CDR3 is TGCAGTGCTGTCGGTTCCTACGAGCAGTACTTC.

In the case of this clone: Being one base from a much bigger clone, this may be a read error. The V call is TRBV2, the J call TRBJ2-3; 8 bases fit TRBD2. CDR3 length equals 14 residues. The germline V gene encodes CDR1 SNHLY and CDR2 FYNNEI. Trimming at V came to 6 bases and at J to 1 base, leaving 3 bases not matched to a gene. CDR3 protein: CASRTTSGTDTQYF. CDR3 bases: TGTGCCAGCAGGACGACTAGCGGCACAGATACGCAGTATTTT.